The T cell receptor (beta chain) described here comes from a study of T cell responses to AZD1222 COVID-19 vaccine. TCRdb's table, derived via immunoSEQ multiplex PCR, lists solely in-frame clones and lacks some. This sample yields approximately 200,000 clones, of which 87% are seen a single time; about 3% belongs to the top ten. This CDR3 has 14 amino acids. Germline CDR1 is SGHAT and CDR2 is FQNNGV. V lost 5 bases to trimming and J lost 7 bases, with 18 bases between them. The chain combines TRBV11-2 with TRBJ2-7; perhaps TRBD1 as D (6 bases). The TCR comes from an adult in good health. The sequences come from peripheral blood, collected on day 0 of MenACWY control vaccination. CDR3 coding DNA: TGTGCCAGCAGCCCGCAGCAGGGGATCGGGGAGCAGTACTTC. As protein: CASSPQQGIGEQYF.